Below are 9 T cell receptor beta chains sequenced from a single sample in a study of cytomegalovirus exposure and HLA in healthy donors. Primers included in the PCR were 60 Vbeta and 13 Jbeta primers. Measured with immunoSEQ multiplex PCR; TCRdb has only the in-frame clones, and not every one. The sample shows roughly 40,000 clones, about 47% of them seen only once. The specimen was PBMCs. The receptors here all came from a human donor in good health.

In nucleotides, the CDR3 is TGTGCCAGCAGCTTAAATCCCGGGGACAATCAGCCCCAGCATTTT. Translation gives CASSLNPGDNQPQHF. The chain links TRBV11-2 to TRBJ1-5; no reliable D call. The CDR3 spans 15 residues. V lost 2 bases and J lost 3, with 11 bases in between. Germline V gene sequence: CDR1 SGHAT, CDR2 FQNNGV.

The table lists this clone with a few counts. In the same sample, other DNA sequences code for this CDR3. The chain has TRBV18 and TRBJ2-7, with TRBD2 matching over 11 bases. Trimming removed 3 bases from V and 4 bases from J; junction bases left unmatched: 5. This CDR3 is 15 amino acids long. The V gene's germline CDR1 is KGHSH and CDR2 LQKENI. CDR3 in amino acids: CASSPGSGGAYEQYF. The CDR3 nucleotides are TGTGCCAGCTCACCGGGTAGCGGGGGGGCTTACGAGCAGTACTTC.

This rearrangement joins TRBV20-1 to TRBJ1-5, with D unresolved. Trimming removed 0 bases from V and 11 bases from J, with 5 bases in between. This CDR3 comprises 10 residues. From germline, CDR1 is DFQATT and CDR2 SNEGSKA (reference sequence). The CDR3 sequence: CSARDTAQHF. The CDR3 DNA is TGCAGTGCTAGAGACACAGCCCAGCATTTT.

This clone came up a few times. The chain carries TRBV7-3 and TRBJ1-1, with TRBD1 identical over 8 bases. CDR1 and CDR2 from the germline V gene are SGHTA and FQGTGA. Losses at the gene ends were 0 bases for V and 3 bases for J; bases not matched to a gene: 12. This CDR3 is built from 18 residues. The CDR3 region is CASSLTDLPGGGDTEAFF. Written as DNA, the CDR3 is TGTGCCAGCAGCTTAACGGACCTCCCAGGGGGCGGGGACACTGAAGCTTTCTTT.

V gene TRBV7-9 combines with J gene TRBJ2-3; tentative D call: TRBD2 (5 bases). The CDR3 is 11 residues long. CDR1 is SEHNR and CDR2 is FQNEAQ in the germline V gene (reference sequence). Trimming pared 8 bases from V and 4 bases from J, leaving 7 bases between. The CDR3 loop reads CASGRADTQYF. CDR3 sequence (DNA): TGTGCCAGCGGGCGGGCAGATACGCAGTATTTT.

The chain's CDR3 is CASSPLAGRGDDTDTQYF. CDR3 nucleotides: TGTGCCAGCAGTCCTCTAGCGGGCAGAGGAGACGACACAGATACGCAGTATTTT. The rearrangement joins TRBV5-6 to TRBJ2-3, with TRBD2 matching over 8 bases. With V trimmed by 5 bases and J by 2 bases, 16 bases remained unmatched. The CDR3 is 18 amino acids. Germline loops: CDR1 SGHDT, CDR2 YYEEEE.

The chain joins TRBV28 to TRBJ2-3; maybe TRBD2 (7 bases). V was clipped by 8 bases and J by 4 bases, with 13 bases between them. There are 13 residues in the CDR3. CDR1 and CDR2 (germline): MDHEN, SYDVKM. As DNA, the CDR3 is TGTGCCAGCCTAGGGGGGGCAGCAGATACGCAGTATTTT. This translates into CASLGGAADTQYF.

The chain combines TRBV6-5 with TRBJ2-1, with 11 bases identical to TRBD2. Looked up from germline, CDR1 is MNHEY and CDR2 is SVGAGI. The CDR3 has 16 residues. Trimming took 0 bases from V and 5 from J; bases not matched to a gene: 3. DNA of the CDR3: TGTGCCAGCAGTTACTCGAAGGGACTAGCGGACAATGAGCAGTTCTTC. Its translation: CASSYSKGLADNEQFF.

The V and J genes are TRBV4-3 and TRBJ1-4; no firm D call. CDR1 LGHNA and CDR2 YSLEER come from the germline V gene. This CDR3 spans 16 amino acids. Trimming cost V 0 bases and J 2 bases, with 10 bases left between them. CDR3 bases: TGCGCCAGCAGCCAAGATCGAGTAGCGACTAATGAAAAACTGTTTTTT. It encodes CASSQDRVATNEKLFF.